This T cell receptor beta chain appears in the sequencing data of a study of shared T cell receptors in the human thymus. Sequencing was performed with immunoSEQ multiplex PCR; in TCRdb, only in-frame clones are kept and a portion is missing. In the table there are 700,000 or so clones, 70% to 90% of which are singletons. The CDR3 totals 16 residues. Germline CDR1 SGHTA, CDR2 FQGNSA. Germline trimming cut 2 bases from V and 1 base from J; bases unmatched to any gene: 4. The same data also contributed to another study, on human thymus T cells. That source notes: Donors were healthy Finnish infants having corrective surgery for congenital heart defects. Corrective cardiac operations yielded the resected thymus tissue. Thymic as well as blood repertoires seemed to favor certain V and J genes unevenly. Among unrelated individuals, related research reported thymic repertoires that overlapped highly.

The TCR originated in a girl under three years old with a congenital heart defect. Sequences were obtained from thymocytes. This rearrangement joins TRBV7-2 to TRBJ2-2; 7 bases match TRBD2. DNA for the CDR3: TGTGCCAGCAGCTTATTTGGGACTAAGAACACCGGGGAGCTGTTTTTT. Protein: CASSLFGTKNTGELFF.